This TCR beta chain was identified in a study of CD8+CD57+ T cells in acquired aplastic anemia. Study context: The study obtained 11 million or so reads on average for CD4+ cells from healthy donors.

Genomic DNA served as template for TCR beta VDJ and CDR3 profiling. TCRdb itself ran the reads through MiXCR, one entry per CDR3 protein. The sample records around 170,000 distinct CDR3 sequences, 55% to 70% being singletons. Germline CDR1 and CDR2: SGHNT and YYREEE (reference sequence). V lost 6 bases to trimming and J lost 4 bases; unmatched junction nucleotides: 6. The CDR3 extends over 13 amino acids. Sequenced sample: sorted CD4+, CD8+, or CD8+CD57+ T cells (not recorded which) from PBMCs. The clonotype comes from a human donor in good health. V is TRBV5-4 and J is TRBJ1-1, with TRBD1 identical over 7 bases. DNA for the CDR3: TGTGCCAGCAACCGAGCAGGGGGCACTGAAGCTTTCTTT. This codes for CASNRAGGTEAFF. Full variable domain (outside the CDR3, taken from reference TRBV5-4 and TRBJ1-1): ETGVTQSPTHLIKTRGQQVTLRCSSQSGHNTVSWYQQALGQGPQFIFQYYREEENGRGNFPPRFSGLQFPNYSSELNVNALELDDSALYLCASNRAGGTEAFFGQGTRLTVV.